This entry is about one T cell receptor beta chain. Its antigen is unknown. Regarding time point: cycle 4 day 1 (C4D1), after around six weeks of nivolumab. Brentuximab vedotin exposure varied, and every patient relapsed after autologous stem cell transplantation. These data are taken from a study of PD-1 blockade in classical Hodgkin lymphoma. Findings and caveats of the study: With respect to the repertoire differences, their causes, possibly disease activity or prior therapy, remain undefined. By cycle point C4D1, TCR diversity had risen significantly in CD4+ cells (but not CD8+ cells). Reported baseline diversity: healthy donors highest, relapsed/refractory patients lowest. Excluded were patients who started nivolumab under 1 year after ASCT, a group that had lower diversity.

Germline V gene sequence: CDR1 SGHVS, CDR2 FNYEAQ. With 5 bases removed from V and 2 bases from J, the gap between germline ends came to 10 bases. This CDR3 is built from 15 residues. Profiled with immunoSEQ multiplex PCR; TCRdb holds only in-frame clones, not every one. Altogether approximately 89,000 clones are present, about 83% being singletons, with the ten largest covering about 17%. Sequences were derived from peripheral blood mononuclear cells (PBMCs), sampled before the fourth cycle of nivolumab. This TCR was sampled from a human donor with classical Hodgkin lymphoma. J is TRBJ1-6 and V is TRBV7-6; no clear D. CDR3 loop: CASSQGRTYNSPLHF. CDR3 nucleotide sequence: TGTGCCAGCAGCCAAGGACGGACCTATAATTCACCCCTCCACTTT.